This T cell receptor beta chain was found in a study of shared T cell receptors in the human thymus. Assay used: immunoSEQ multiplex PCR; TCRdb lists only in-frame clones, some missing. Of 700,000 or so clones detected, approximately 85% appear once; the ten largest clones hold roughly 0.01%. The CDR3 spans 15 residues. The V gene lost 1 base and the J gene lost 6 bases, with 16 bases spanning the gap. CDR1 and CDR2 from the germline V gene are SGHVS and FQNEAQ. Separately, the same data were catalogued under a study of human thymus T cells. As that report states: Corrective surgery for congenital heart defects was being performed on the healthy Finnish infants who were the donors. Resections from corrective heart surgery supplied the thymus tissue.

The sample was thymocytes. This chain connects TRBV7-8 to TRBJ2-7; weak D call: TRBD2 (7 bases). This receptor was identified in a girl less than two years old with a congenital heart defect. Here the CDR3 reads CASSLDIGGAREQYF. The CDR3 DNA reads as TGTGCCAGCAGCTTAGATATTGGGGGGGCCCGCGAGCAGTACTTC.